This T cell receptor beta chain was profiled in a study of cytomegalovirus exposure and HLA in healthy donors. The PCR made use of 60 Vbeta and 13 Jbeta primers. Method: immunoSEQ multiplex PCR; TCRdb's copy keeps in-frame clones and lacks some. Here the sample spans 65,000 to 95,000 clones, roughly 78% being singletons. Study-wide points: Some V segments (TRBV6-2 and TRBV6-3 among them) were excluded as indistinguishable. Available immune exposure information was restricted to CMV serostatus only.

Of note for this clone: Its cognate antigen is unknown.

In germline, CDR1 is MDHEN, CDR2 SYDVKM. This CDR3 has 15 residues. V gave up 7 bases and J gave up 8 bases; unmatched junction bases: 15. The origin of this receptor is a male donor in good health and CMV-seropositive. This chain links TRBV28 with TRBJ1-2; 8 nucleotides agree with TRBD1. Sequenced: PBMCs. Here the CDR3 reads CASTSGAGGVLGYTF. The CDR3 nucleotides read TGTGCCAGCACCTCGGGGGCAGGGGGCGTTCTAGGCTACACCTTC.